These 22 T cell receptor beta chains were sequenced from one sample in a study of blood T cell repertoires in COVID-19. TCRdb's copy holds only in-frame clones and misses some; the assay was immunoSEQ multiplex PCR. The data contain about 180,000 clones, about four fifths of them seen just once; the ten biggest clones take up 6.5% to 8.5%. Input material: peripheral blood. These receptors were taken from a woman aged 70-85 years with COVID-19, enrolled during active disease.

The J gene is TRBJ1-2, the V gene TRBV6-6; the match to TRBD1 covers 7 bases. V was pared by 10 bases and J by 5 bases, with 16 bases of the junction left unmatched. The CDR3 runs 15 residues. Germline V lookup: CDR1 MNHNY, CDR2 SVGAGI (reference sequence). CDR3 sequence: CATKWRGDSPYGYTF. As DNA, the CDR3 is TGTGCCACCAAATGGCGGGGGGACAGCCCGTATGGCTACACCTTC.

The J gene is TRBJ2-3, the V gene TRBV2, with 10 bases identical to TRBD2. Germline values: CDR1 SNHLY, CDR2 FYNNEI. With 4 bases clipped from V and 1 base from J, the junction kept 2 bases outside the gene matches. The CDR3 is made up of 15 amino acids. Here the CDR3 DNA reads TGTGCCAGCAGTGGTGGGACTAGCGGCACAGATACGCAGTATTTT. Its protein is CASSGGTSGTDTQYF. Filled out from reference TRBV2 and TRBJ2-3, the complete variable domain reads EPEVTQTPSHQVTQMGQEVILRCVPISNHLYFYWYRQILGQKVEFLVSFYNNEISEKSEIFDDQFSVERPDGSNFTLKIRSTKLEDSAMYFCASSGGTSGTDTQYFGPGTRLTVL.

J is TRBJ2-3 and V is TRBV7-3, with D possibly TRBD2 on 5 matching bases. V gave up 5 bases and J gave up 11 bases, with 14 bases separating them. Germline CDR1 and CDR2: SGHTA and FQGTGA. The CDR3 spans 12 residues. Here the CDR3 reads CASSPYGGLQYF. The CDR3 DNA reads TGTGCCAGCAGCCCCTATGGAGGCTTGCAGTATTTT.

The chain recombines TRBV5-1 with TRBJ2-1; 8 nucleotides agree with TRBD2. The V gene end was trimmed by 4 bases and the J gene end by 5 bases; junction bases not matched to a gene: 14. The germline CDR1 and CDR2 sequences are SGHRS and YFSETQ. This CDR3 is 17 amino acids long. The CDR3 DNA sequence: TGCGCCAGCAGCCGTCTCAGACCAGCGGGGGCTCACAATGAGCAGTTCTTC. It encodes CASSRLRPAGAHNEQFF.

The gene calls are TRBV7-2 and TRBJ2-5, with a tentative D call TRBD2 (5 bases). This CDR3 contains 16 residues. Germline values: CDR1 SGHTA, CDR2 FQGNSA. Trimming left V 5 bases short and J 2 bases short, with 18 bases between. The CDR3 nucleotides read TGTGCCAGCAGCCTAAGCCACGGCCGGGGTCAAGAGACCCAGTACTTC. It specifies CASSLSHGRGQETQYF.

V is TRBV10-3 and J is TRBJ2-5; 8 nucleotides agree with TRBD2. Germline values: CDR1 ENHRY, CDR2 SYGVKD. Trimming at V came to 0 bases and at J to 3 bases, leaving 0 bases not matched to a gene. The CDR3 runs 14 residues. The CDR3 sequence is CAISESTSEETQYF. Written as DNA, the CDR3 is TGTGCCATCAGTGAGTCGACTAGCGAAGAGACCCAGTACTTC.

This rearrangement joins TRBV10-2 to TRBJ2-7, with 13 bases fitting TRBD2. CDR1 and CDR2 (germline): WSHSY, SAAADI. The V and J ends lost 2 bases and 3 bases, in that order; junction bases with no gene match: 10. This CDR3 region has 18 residues. The DNA of the CDR3 is TGCGCCAGCAGTGAGCCTCCCGGGACTAGCGGGACACTCTACGAGCAGTACTTC. Translated: CASSEPPGTSGTLYEQYF.

This clone was detected once. In nucleotides, the CDR3 is TGTGCCACCAGTGATTCTGATACAGGGGCAGTTGTTCACGGCTACACCTTC. Protein: CATSDSDTGAVVHGYTF. The chain employs TRBV24-1 and TRBJ1-2, with TRBD1 identical over 7 bases. Germline V CDR1 and CDR2: KGHDR, SFDVKD. This CDR3 is built from 17 residues. The junction had 16 bases not matched to a gene; V was cut back by 2 bases and J by 8 bases.

This clone was picked up one time. The chain employs TRBV14 and TRBJ2-7; D is possibly TRBD2 (5 bases). This CDR3 has 16 amino acids. Germline-derived CDR1 and CDR2 are SGHDN and FVKESK. Deletions cut 1 base from V and 2 bases from J, with 15 bases between. As DNA, the CDR3 is TGTGCCAGCAGCCAAGCTCTCGGGAACCGGGCCTACGAGCAGTACTTC. Translation: CASSQALGNRAYEQYF.

This chain links TRBV5-5 with TRBJ1-2, with D possibly TRBD1 on 5 matching bases. V dropped 2 bases and J dropped 8 bases, with 22 bases sitting between them. The CDR3 consists of 16 residues. Germline values: CDR1 SGHKS, CDR2 YYEKEE (reference sequence). The CDR3 nucleotides are TGTGCCAGCAGCTTTAGCGGCATCGCCAGGGTAGGCGGCTACACCTTC. Amino acids: CASSFSGIARVGGYTF.

The chain joins TRBV6-6 to TRBJ2-7; 7 bases map to TRBD1. This CDR3 has 16 amino acids. The V segment lost 1 base and the J segment 1 base; nucleotides outside the gene matches: 7. The germline V gene has CDR1 MNHNY and CDR2 SVGAGI (reference sequence). The CDR3 DNA follows: TGTGCCAGCAGTTACTGGGGAACAGGGGATTCCTACGAGCAGTACTTC. Protein sequence: CASSYWGTGDSYEQYF.

The gene calls are TRBV5-1 and TRBJ2-1; tentatively, D is TRBD2 (6 bases). Germline-derived CDR1 and CDR2 are SGHRS and YFSETQ. V was shortened by 2 bases and J by 7 bases, with 13 bases between the two germline ends. This CDR3 is built from 14 residues. The CDR3 loop is CASSLTGASNEQFF. CDR3 bases: TGCGCCAGCAGCTTAACGGGAGCGTCGAATGAGCAGTTCTTC. Using reference TRBV5-1 and TRBJ2-1 for the parts outside the CDR3, the full variable domain is KAGVTQTPRYLIKTRGQQVTLSCSPISGHRSVSWYQQTPGQGLQFLFEYFSETQRNKGNFPGRFSGRQFSNSRSEMNVSTLELGDSALYLCASSLTGASNEQFFGPGTRLTVL.

The chain combines TRBV7-9 with TRBJ2-3; no definite D call. The CDR3 is 12 amino acids. Per the germline V gene, CDR1 is SEHNR and CDR2 is FQNEAQ (reference sequence). Trimming pared 5 bases from V and 6 bases from J, leaving 9 bases between. The CDR3 nucleotides are TGTGCCAGCAGCCGGTCGTACGATACGCAGTATTTT. It is translated as CASSRSYDTQYF.

The gene calls are TRBV6-5 and TRBJ2-5; the match to TRBD2 covers 12 bases. The CDR3 spans 15 residues. Looked up from germline, CDR1 is MNHEY and CDR2 is SVGAGI. After removal of 4 bases from V and 5 bases from J, the junction contained 5 bases not matched to a gene. CDR3 nucleotides: TGTGCCAGCAGTTCTCGACTAGCGGGAGTGGAGACCCAGTACTTC. Translation: CASSSRLAGVETQYF.

This chain links TRBV5-1 with TRBJ2-2, with TRBD2 matching over 10 bases. This CDR3 region has 15 residues. V lost 4 bases and J lost 10; bases outside the gene matches: 10. Germline V CDR1 and CDR2: SGHRS, YFSETQ. The CDR3 DNA reads as TGCGCCAGCAGCCCCCAAGCGGGAGGGCCCGAGGAGCTGTTTTTT. Protein: CASSPQAGGPEELFF.

The sample holds a few counts of this clone. The J gene is TRBJ1-4, the V gene TRBV28; D might be TRBD1 (6 bases). The CDR3 extends over 15 amino acids. The V end lost 4 bases, the J end lost 7 bases, and 16 bases lay between the germline ends. The germline V gene encodes CDR1 MDHEN and CDR2 SYDVKM. In nucleotides, the CDR3 is TGTGCCAGCAGTTCAAGGGGGGGGCTAAGTGAAAAACTGTTTTTT. It translates to CASSSRGGLSEKLFF.

This clone was picked up a small number of times. The V and J genes are TRBV18 and TRBJ2-7, with TRBD1 matching over 11 bases. This CDR3 region has 15 residues. Germline V gene data show CDR1 as KGHSH and CDR2 as LQKENI. V gave up 5 bases and J gave up 0 bases; unmatched junction bases: 3. The chain's CDR3 is CASSVGTGGSYEQYF. The CDR3 DNA reads TGTGCCAGCTCAGTCGGGACAGGGGGCTCCTACGAGCAGTACTTC.

This chain connects TRBV5-1 to TRBJ2-3, with D unclear. V was cut by 0 bases and J by 0 bases, with 5 bases left in between. Germline-derived CDR1 and CDR2 are SGHRS and YFSETQ. The CDR3 has 14 amino acids. CDR3: CASSLDGSTDTQYF. DNA for the CDR3: TGCGCCAGCAGCTTGGACGGGAGCACAGATACGCAGTATTTT. The full variable domain, completed using reference TRBV5-1 and TRBJ2-3, is KAGVTQTPRYLIKTRGQQVTLSCSPISGHRSVSWYQQTPGQGLQFLFEYFSETQRNKGNFPGRFSGRQFSNSRSEMNVSTLELGDSALYLCASSLDGSTDTQYFGPGTRLTVL.

V is TRBV7-6 and J is TRBJ1-4, with TRBD1 identical over 11 bases. This CDR3 comprises 19 residues. Unmatched junction bases numbered 15, after V lost 5 bases and J lost 4 bases. Germline V gene lookup returns CDR1 SGHVS and CDR2 FNYEAQ. This CDR3 is CASSPTTPWGTGGNEKLFF. CDR3 DNA sequence: TGTGCCAGCAGCCCAACGACACCTTGGGGGACAGGGGGTAATGAAAAACTGTTTTTT.

The chain is built from TRBV9 and TRBJ2-2; 9 positions agree with TRBD2. With V trimmed by 0 bases and J by 6 bases, 6 bases remained unmatched. The germline gives CDR1 SGDLS, CDR2 YYNGEE. This CDR3 is 16 amino acids long. The CDR3 is CASSVEASGMAGELFF. The CDR3 region has the DNA TGTGCCAGCAGCGTAGAGGCTAGCGGGATGGCCGGGGAGCTGTTTTTT. Combining the CDR3 with reference TRBV9 and TRBJ2-2 gives the whole variable domain DSGVTQTPKHLITATGQRVTLRCSPRSGDLSVYWYQQSLDQGLQFLIQYYNGEERAKGNILERFSAQQFPDLHSELNLSSLELGDSALYFCASSVEASGMAGELFFGEGSRLTVL.

The chain links TRBV5-4 to TRBJ1-2; D possibly corresponds to TRBD1 (6 bases). The V end was cut by 4 bases, the J end by 2 bases, with 15 bases between. The CDR3 runs to 15 residues. In germline, CDR1 is SGHNT, CDR2 YYREEE (reference sequence). DNA of the CDR3: TGTGCCAGCAGCCCTGGGACAAGCTCGAACTATGGCTACACCTTC. Encoded protein: CASSPGTSSNYGYTF. Full variable domain (missing parts from reference TRBV5-4 and TRBJ1-2): ETGVTQSPTHLIKTRGQQVTLRCSSQSGHNTVSWYQQALGQGPQFIFQYYREEENGRGNFPPRFSGLQFPNYSSELNVNALELDDSALYLCASSPGTSSNYGYTFGSGTRLTVV.

The chain recombines TRBV7-2 with TRBJ2-1; D is possibly TRBD2 (6 bases). V was pared by 5 bases and J by 9 bases, with 17 bases between. Germline V gene lookup returns CDR1 SGHTA and CDR2 FQGNSA. The CDR3 is 14 amino acids. CDR3 amino acids: CASSLRLGRAEQFF. DNA for the CDR3: TGTGCCAGCAGCCTCCGACTAGGGAGAGCTGAGCAGTTCTTC.